The T cell receptor (beta chain) described here comes from a study of cytomegalovirus exposure and HLA in healthy donors. Background on the study: Earlier findings included some 120 million unique TCR beta sequences obtained from around 180 million T cells. An early release of data contained 75 million to 100 million unique TCRs, which came from HLA-typed donors.

Broader study findings: Across HLA loci, a later analysis found differing TCR association rates, with DRB1 most and HLA-C fewest. Cytomegalovirus-associated status was assigned to 164 TCR beta chains.

The primer mix had 60 Vbeta and 13 Jbeta primers. TCRdb keeps only in-frame clones here, not all; method: immunoSEQ multiplex PCR. The sample yields some 180,000 clones, about four fifths seen once. On this clone itself: Its antigen is undetermined.

The CDR3 contains 14 residues. Germline V gene lookup returns CDR1 KGHSH and CDR2 LQKENI. With V trimmed by 8 bases and J by 2 bases, 5 bases remained unmatched. V is TRBV18 and J is TRBJ1-1; TRBD1 matches at 10 bases. The TCR comes from a female donor in good health and CMV-seronegative. Sequencing input: PBMCs. The CDR3 DNA reads as TGTGCCAGCAATGACAGGGGGCTTAACACTGAAGCTTTCTTT. It translates to CASNDRGLNTEAFF.